A selection of T cell receptor beta chains follows, all from one sample in a study of CD8+CD57+ T cells in acquired aplastic anemia. One entry per CDR3 protein results from TCRdb running MiXCR on the reads. The table lists roughly 200,000 distinct CDR3 sequences, around 60% of them singletons, with over 25% in the top ten. Material for sequencing was sorted CD4+, CD8+, or CD8+CD57+ T cells (not recorded which) from PBMCs. These receptors all stem from a human donor in good health. CDR3s include the opening cysteine and the closing phenylalanine or tryptophan. A D gene is named only where the DNA matches it firmly. A clone size is listed for some rows: how often the clone was seen (once, few, many), or a class if it is expanded.

d_call: NA
v_call: TRBV9
clone_size: many
j_call: TRBJ2-5
cdr3_aa: CASSVSGIDETQYF
cdr3_nt: TGTGCCAGCAGCGTAAGCGGTATCGATGAGACCCAGTACTTC

d_call: NA
v_call: TRBV20-1
clone_size: many
j_call: TRBJ2-7
cdr3_aa: CSARVVGLGYEQYF
cdr3_nt: TGCAGTGCTAGGGTCGTGGGTCTTGGTTACGAGCAGTACTTC

d_call: NA
v_call: TRBV29-1
clone_size: NA
j_call: TRBJ2-5
cdr3_aa: CSVVSPGRETQYF
cdr3_nt: TGCAGCGTTGTGTCACCGGGTCGGGAGACCCAGTACTTC

d_call: TRBD2
v_call: TRBV7-4
clone_size: NA
j_call: TRBJ2-3
cdr3_aa: CASSFAAGGTDTQYF
cdr3_nt: TGTGCCAGCAGCTTTGCGGCGGGAGGAACAGATACGCAGTATTTT

d_call: NA
v_call: TRBV4-1
clone_size: many
j_call: TRBJ1-6
cdr3_aa: CASSQESGYSPLHF
cdr3_nt: TGCGCCAGCAGCCAAGAATCGGGGTATTCACCCCTCCACTTT

d_call: NA
v_call: TRBV19
clone_size: once
j_call: TRBJ2-5
cdr3_aa: CASSIDREGEETQYF
cdr3_nt: TGTGCCAGTAGTATTGACAGGGAGGGGGAAGAGACCCAGTACTTC

d_call: TRBD1
v_call: TRBV20-1
clone_size: NA
j_call: TRBJ1-1
cdr3_aa: CSARPTGARTEAFF
cdr3_nt: TGCAGTGCTAGACCCACAGGGGCGAGGACTGAAGCTTTCTTT

d_call: NA
v_call: TRBV19
clone_size: few
j_call: TRBJ2-3
cdr3_aa: CASSPNTDTQYF
cdr3_nt: TGTGCCAGTAGCCCTAACACAGATACGCAGTATTTT

d_call: TRBD2
v_call: TRBV6-6
clone_size: many
j_call: TRBJ2-7
cdr3_aa: CASSYTGKGLAGAYEQYF
cdr3_nt: TGTGCCAGCAGTTACACGGGGAAGGGACTAGCGGGAGCCTACGAGCAGTACTTC

d_call: NA
v_call: TRBV10-1
clone_size: NA
j_call: TRBJ2-3
cdr3_aa: CASSESLEWGTDTQYF
cdr3_nt: TGCGCCAGCAGTGAGTCTCTGGAATGGGGCACAGATACGCAGTATTTT

d_call: NA
v_call: TRBV20-1
clone_size: NA
j_call: TRBJ2-7
cdr3_aa: CSATGTSSYEQYF
cdr3_nt: TGCAGTGCTACCGGGACGAGCTCCTACGAGCAGTACTTC

d_call: TRBD1
v_call: TRBV20-1
clone_size: NA
j_call: TRBJ1-5
cdr3_aa: CSARTGAVSNQPQHF
cdr3_nt: TGCAGTGCCCGTACAGGGGCGGTCAGTAATCAGCCCCAGCATTTT

d_call: NA
v_call: TRBV15
clone_size: NA
j_call: TRBJ2-1
cdr3_aa: CATSRARGRDDNEQFF
cdr3_nt: TGTGCCACCAGCAGAGCGAGAGGGCGGGACGACAATGAGCAGTTCTTC

d_call: NA
v_call: TRBV20-1
clone_size: NA
j_call: TRBJ1-2
cdr3_aa: CSASRGLSGYTF
cdr3_nt: TGCAGTGCTTCCAGGGGTTTGAGCGGCTACACCTTC

d_call: NA
v_call: TRBV5-4
clone_size: once
j_call: TRBJ1-1
cdr3_aa: CASSLDAVGNTEAFF
cdr3_nt: TGTGCCAGCAGCTTGGACGCGGTAGGGAACACTGAAGCTTTCTTT

d_call: TRBD1
v_call: TRBV6-5
clone_size: NA
j_call: TRBJ2-7
cdr3_aa: CASSYGGQGAGYEQYF
cdr3_nt: TGTGCCAGCAGTTACGGCGGACAGGGGGCGGGCTACGAGCAGTACTTC

d_call: TRBD1
v_call: TRBV19
clone_size: NA
j_call: TRBJ1-5
cdr3_aa: CASSISTGFQPQHF
cdr3_nt: TGTGCCAGTAGTATCTCGACAGGGTTTCAGCCCCAGCATTTT

d_call: TRBD1
v_call: TRBV10-3
clone_size: few
j_call: TRBJ1-6
cdr3_aa: CAISEVRGTHSPLHF
cdr3_nt: TGTGCCATCAGTGAAGTCAGGGGGACACATTCACCCCTCCACTTT

d_call: TRBD2
v_call: TRBV7-6
clone_size: NA
j_call: TRBJ2-2
cdr3_aa: CASSQTSGRNTGELFF
cdr3_nt: TGTGCCAGCAGCCAGACTAGCGGGAGGAACACCGGGGAGCTGTTTTTT

d_call: NA
v_call: TRBV7-3
clone_size: NA
j_call: TRBJ2-7
cdr3_aa: CASSPGTMGQYF
cdr3_nt: TGTGCCAGCAGTCCGGGGACAATGGGGCAGTACTTC

d_call: TRBD2
v_call: TRBV29-1
clone_size: NA
j_call: TRBJ2-1
cdr3_aa: CSVEDREGSSYNEQFF
cdr3_nt: TGCAGCGTTGAAGATAGGGAGGGGAGCTCCTACAATGAGCAGTTCTTC

d_call: NA
v_call: TRBV7-8
clone_size: NA
j_call: TRBJ2-3
cdr3_aa: CASSFYVGGTDTQYF
cdr3_nt: TGTGCCAGCAGCTTCTACGTGGGGGGCACAGATACGCAGTATTTT

d_call: NA
v_call: TRBV7-9
clone_size: NA
j_call: TRBJ2-1
cdr3_aa: CASSLGGSEQFF
cdr3_nt: TGTGCCAGCAGCTTGGGGGGCAGTGAGCAGTTCTTC

d_call: NA
v_call: TRBV20-1
clone_size: many
j_call: TRBJ2-1
cdr3_aa: CSATGPLNNEQFF
cdr3_nt: TGCAGTGCCACGGGACCGTTAAACAATGAGCAGTTCTTC

d_call: NA
v_call: TRBV7-9
clone_size: once
j_call: TRBJ2-2
cdr3_aa: CASSLLTGGPGELFF
cdr3_nt: TGTGCCAGCAGCTTACTAACTGGGGGCCCCGGGGAGCTGTTTTTT

d_call: TRBD2
v_call: TRBV20-1
clone_size: NA
j_call: TRBJ2-7
cdr3_aa: CSANGLAGLSHEQYF
cdr3_nt: TGCAGTGCTAACGGACTAGCGGGATTAAGCCACGAGCAGTACTTC

d_call: NA
v_call: TRBV7-2
clone_size: NA
j_call: TRBJ2-5
cdr3_aa: CASAWGQQETQYF
cdr3_nt: TGTGCCAGCGCCTGGGGACAACAAGAGACCCAGTACTTC

d_call: NA
v_call: TRBV20-1
clone_size: NA
j_call: TRBJ2-7
cdr3_aa: CSARDAATTYEQYF
cdr3_nt: TGCAGTGCTAGAGATGCGGCGACCACCTACGAGCAGTACTTC

d_call: NA
v_call: TRBV24-1
clone_size: NA
j_call: TRBJ2-2
cdr3_aa: CATSDLTANTGELFF
cdr3_nt: TGTGCCACCAGTGATCTAACAGCTAACACCGGGGAGCTGTTTTTT

d_call: NA
v_call: TRBV13
clone_size: many
j_call: TRBJ1-1
cdr3_aa: CASSLGDTEAFF
cdr3_nt: TGTGCCAGCAGCTTAGGGGACACTGAAGCTTTCTTT

d_call: TRBD2
v_call: TRBV27
clone_size: few
j_call: TRBJ2-1
cdr3_aa: CASIELGTSGSNEQFF
cdr3_nt: TGTGCCAGCATCGAACTGGGGACTAGCGGGAGTAATGAGCAGTTCTTC

d_call: NA
v_call: TRBV7-9
clone_size: NA
j_call: TRBJ1-4
cdr3_aa: CASSLNWEEKLFF
cdr3_nt: TGTGCCAGCAGCTTAAATTGGGAGGAAAAACTGTTTTTT

d_call: NA
v_call: TRBV5-1
clone_size: NA
j_call: TRBJ2-5
cdr3_aa: CATNGRGRGQETQYF
cdr3_nt: TGTGCCACCAACGGAAGGGGTAGGGGACAAGAGACCCAGTACTTC

d_call: NA
v_call: TRBV6-4
clone_size: NA
j_call: TRBJ2-5
cdr3_aa: CASSGGSGISF
cdr3_nt: TGTGCCAGCAGTGGAGGGTCCGGGATTTCATTC

d_call: NA
v_call: TRBV11-2
clone_size: NA
j_call: TRBJ2-2
cdr3_aa: CASRLEGADGELFF
cdr3_nt: TGTGCCAGCAGGCTGGAGGGGGCGGACGGGGAGCTGTTTTTT

d_call: TRBD2
v_call: TRBV27
clone_size: NA
j_call: TRBJ2-7
cdr3_aa: CASSLAGLAGTTYEQYF
cdr3_nt: TGTGCCAGCAGTTTAGCGGGACTAGCGGGAACTACCTACGAGCAGTACTTC

d_call: NA
v_call: TRBV7-6
clone_size: many
j_call: TRBJ2-7
cdr3_aa: CASSLTSSAGEQYF
cdr3_nt: TGTGCCAGCAGCTTAACGTCCAGTGCAGGCGAGCAGTACTTC

d_call: TRBD1
v_call: TRBV5-4
clone_size: NA
j_call: TRBJ2-7
cdr3_aa: CASSSTGTGYPHEQYF
cdr3_nt: TGTGCCAGCAGCTCCACCGGGACAGGGTACCCCCACGAGCAGTACTTC

d_call: TRBD1
v_call: TRBV5-1
clone_size: NA
j_call: TRBJ2-1
cdr3_aa: CASTGTGGNEQFF
cdr3_nt: TGCGCCAGCACCGGGACAGGGGGCAATGAGCAGTTCTTC

d_call: NA
v_call: TRBV27
clone_size: many
j_call: TRBJ2-7
cdr3_aa: CASSFGSEQYF
cdr3_nt: TGTGCCAGCAGTTTCGGGTCCGAGCAGTACTTC

d_call: NA
v_call: TRBV20-1
clone_size: once
j_call: TRBJ2-7
cdr3_aa: CSARNGASYEQYF
cdr3_nt: TGCAGTGCTAGAAACGGGGCTAGCTACGAGCAGTACTTC

d_call: TRBD1
v_call: TRBV7-9
clone_size: many
j_call: TRBJ1-2
cdr3_aa: CASSHPGQGRHGYTF
cdr3_nt: TGTGCCAGCAGCCATCCGGGACAGGGGAGGCATGGCTACACCTTC

d_call: NA
v_call: TRBV24-1
clone_size: NA
j_call: TRBJ2-3
cdr3_aa: CATSAQSTDTQYF
cdr3_nt: TGTGCCACCAGTGCACAGAGCACAGATACGCAGTATTTT

d_call: NA
v_call: TRBV5-1
clone_size: NA
j_call: TRBJ2-7
cdr3_aa: CASSYGREPYEQYF
cdr3_nt: TGCGCCAGCAGCTACGGACGGGAGCCCTACGAGCAGTACTTC

d_call: NA
v_call: TRBV7-6
clone_size: NA
j_call: TRBJ2-5
cdr3_aa: CASSAERAQETQYF
cdr3_nt: TGTGCCAGCAGCGCGGAGAGGGCCCAAGAGACCCAGTACTTC

d_call: NA
v_call: TRBV18
clone_size: few
j_call: TRBJ1-2
cdr3_aa: CASSPVGGMDYGYTF
cdr3_nt: TGTGCCAGCTCACCCGTGGGGGGCATGGACTATGGCTACACCTTC

d_call: NA
v_call: TRBV5-5
clone_size: NA
j_call: TRBJ1-1
cdr3_aa: CASSQDVSRNTEAFF
cdr3_nt: TGTGCCAGCAGCCAAGATGTGAGTCGGAACACTGAAGCTTTCTTT

d_call: NA
v_call: TRBV5-1
clone_size: once
j_call: TRBJ1-5
cdr3_aa: CASSLAGFWNQPQHF
cdr3_nt: TGCGCCAGCAGCTTGGCGGGTTTTTGGAATCAGCCCCAGCATTTT

d_call: NA
v_call: TRBV15
clone_size: NA
j_call: TRBJ2-1
cdr3_aa: CATSSYSSTVDEQFF
cdr3_nt: TGTGCCACCAGCAGTTACTCGAGCACCGTCGATGAGCAGTTCTTC

d_call: TRBD1
v_call: TRBV29-1
clone_size: once
j_call: TRBJ2-1
cdr3_aa: CSAGTGPYNEQFF
cdr3_nt: TGCAGCGCTGGGACAGGACCCTACAATGAGCAGTTCTTC

d_call: TRBD1
v_call: TRBV7-6
clone_size: many
j_call: TRBJ1-3
cdr3_aa: CASSLRQGSGNTIYF
cdr3_nt: TGTGCCAGCAGCCTCCGACAGGGCTCTGGAAACACCATATATTTT

d_call: NA
v_call: TRBV11-2
clone_size: NA
j_call: TRBJ2-6
cdr3_aa: CASRVTGEGSGANVLTF
cdr3_nt: TGTGCCAGCAGGGTGACAGGCGAGGGGTCTGGGGCCAACGTCCTGACTTTC

d_call: NA
v_call: TRBV5-1
clone_size: NA
j_call: TRBJ2-6
cdr3_aa: CASTLVGQGRGGANVLTF
cdr3_nt: TGTGCCAGCACCCTCGTTGGCCAGGGGAGAGGAGGGGCCAACGTCCTGACTTTC

d_call: NA
v_call: TRBV20-1
clone_size: NA
j_call: TRBJ1-4
cdr3_aa: CSAKEGLNEKLFF
cdr3_nt: TGCAGTGCTAAAGAGGGTCTTAATGAAAAACTGTTTTTT

d_call: TRBD1
v_call: TRBV20-1
clone_size: NA
j_call: TRBJ2-4
cdr3_aa: CSATLDRGRRNIQYF
cdr3_nt: TGCAGTGCCACCCTTGACAGGGGGCGTAGGAACATTCAGTACTTC

d_call: TRBD2
v_call: TRBV24-1
clone_size: few
j_call: TRBJ2-3
cdr3_aa: CATSDPTGTSGATDTQYF
cdr3_nt: TGTGCCACCAGTGATCCCACGGGGACTAGCGGTGCCACAGATACGCAGTATTTT

d_call: NA
v_call: TRBV7-6
clone_size: NA
j_call: TRBJ2-7
cdr3_aa: CASSLYEGYEQYF
cdr3_nt: TGTGCCAGCAGCTTATACGAGGGCTACGAGCAGTACTTC

d_call: NA
v_call: TRBV4-1
clone_size: NA
j_call: TRBJ2-7
cdr3_aa: CASSQDRGDGYEQYF
cdr3_nt: TGCGCCAGCAGCCAAGATCGCGGGGACGGGTACGAGCAGTACTTC

d_call: TRBD1
v_call: TRBV7-9
clone_size: NA
j_call: TRBJ2-7
cdr3_aa: CASSYTPTGYHEQYF
cdr3_nt: TGTGCCAGCAGCTACACTCCGACAGGGTACCACGAGCAGTACTTC

d_call: NA
v_call: TRBV19
clone_size: NA
j_call: TRBJ2-7
cdr3_aa: CASSIAGNYEQYF
cdr3_nt: TGTGCCAGTAGTATAGCAGGGAACTACGAGCAGTACTTC